This TCR beta chain derives from a study of blood T cell repertoires in COVID-19. Overall study: T cells, B-cell-depleted T cells, or PBMCs provided the cDNA or gDNA that served as material.

After removal of 8 bases from V and 5 bases from J, the junction contained 6 bases not matched to a gene. The CDR3 runs to 13 residues. In the authors' methods: Amplification of reference gene primers was used by the study to estimate nucleated cell counts. The method was immunoSEQ multiplex PCR; TCRdb's version includes in-frame clones alone and lacks a portion of them. The V and J calls and clone size were taken over from that table, and D and trimming were inferred from the DNA. The table shows 100,000 or so clones, with approximately 90% occurring only once. The source material was peripheral blood. The V and J genes are TRBV12-3 or TRBV12-4 and TRBJ1-1, with TRBD1 identical over 9 bases. The source of this sequence is a man between 60 and 70 years old with acute or convalescent COVID-19. CDR3 amino acids: CASQDRGLTEAFF. The CDR3 nucleotides are TGTGCCAGCCAAGACAGGGGGTTAACTGAAGCTTTCTTT.